A single sample is the source of the 27 T cell receptor beta chains below, sequenced in a study of CD8 T cells in ankylosing spondylitis. Findings and limits, study-wide: One TCR beta motif, made up of several highly homologous variants, appeared characteristic of ankylosing spondylitis blood.

These TCRs are of unknown antigen specificity. TCRdb fed the 5' RACE reads into MiXCR, producing one record per CDR3 protein. The sample holds 330,000 or so distinct CDR3 sequences; 7.5% to 9% are singletons and the top ten take less than 15%. The sample taken for sequencing was blood, either unsorted or a sorted T cell fraction (not recorded which). All receptors come from a male donor with ankylosing spondylitis.

The chain employs TRBV12-3 or TRBV12-4 and TRBJ1-4; D is unclear. The V gene lost 0 bases and the J gene lost 0 bases, with 11 bases spanning the gap. The CDR3 consists of 17 residues. The CDR3 spells CASSLAPGSATNEKLFF. For the CDR3, the DNA is TGTGCCAGCAGTTTAGCCCCCGGGTCCGCAACTAATGAAAAACTGTTTTTT.

The chain combines TRBV5-1 with TRBJ1-1, with a tentative D call TRBD1 (5 bases). V lost 0 bases and J lost 4, with 10 bases in between. The CDR3 loop spans 14 amino acids. From germline, CDR1 is SGHRS and CDR2 YFSETQ. CDR3 in amino acids: CASSLVPGGTEAFF. The CDR3 DNA follows: TGCGCCAGCAGCTTGGTCCCGGGGGGCACTGAAGCTTTCTTT.

The sample holds a few counts of this clonotype. The V call is TRBV6-5, the J call TRBJ2-2; D might be TRBD1 (5 bases). Trimming left V 2 bases short and J 3 bases short, with 10 bases between. This CDR3 comprises 15 residues. Germline assignment: CDR1 MNHEY and CDR2 SVGAGI. CDR3 DNA sequence: TGTGCCAGCAGTTACGTAGGGGCCGACACCGGGGAGCTGTTTTTT. Residues: CASSYVGADTGELFF.

This clonotype has a single count. V gene TRBV5-6 combines with J gene TRBJ1-4; TRBD1 is a possible D gene (5 bases). The CDR3 length is 15 residues. The germline V gene encodes CDR1 SGHDT and CDR2 YYEEEE. Trimming took 4 bases from V and 0 from J, leaving 10 bases between them. This chain's CDR3 is CASSLAGTTNEKLFF. The CDR3 DNA follows: TGTGCCAGCAGCCTAGCAGGGACAACTAATGAAAAACTGTTTTTT.

J is TRBJ1-6 and V is TRBV6-5, with 7 bases aligning to TRBD1. J was trimmed by 7 bases and V by 2 bases; bases with no gene match: 8. Germline assignment: CDR1 MNHEY and CDR2 SVGAGI. CDR3 size: 16 residues. The CDR3 DNA reads TGTGCCAGCAGTTACCCAGGGGGGGGGCGAAATTCACCCCTCCACTTT. As protein: CASSYPGGGRNSPLHF.

This clonotype turned up a few times. V and J are TRBV29-1 and TRBJ2-5, with TRBD2 matching 9 bases. Germline CDR1 is SQVTM and CDR2 is ANQGSEA. V lost 6 bases and J lost 1; bases outside the gene matches: 6. This CDR3 contains 14 residues. This chain's CDR3 is CSVSERGAQETQYF. CDR3 in DNA: TGCAGCGTCTCGGAGCGGGGGGCCCAAGAGACCCAGTACTTC.

This clonotype was seen more than once but under ten times. The gene calls are TRBV5-6 and TRBJ2-3; 9 positions match TRBD1. The trim removed 5 bases at V and 2 bases at J, leaving 6 bases unmatched. The CDR3 runs to 15 residues. Per the germline V gene, CDR1 is SGHDT and CDR2 is YYEEEE. CDR3 bases: TGTGCCAGCAGACAGACAGGGGGAGACACAGATACGCAGTATTTT. The encoded protein is CASRQTGGDTDTQYF.

This clonotype was detected a few times. This chain's CDR3 is CASSAIGGANTGELFF. CDR3 coding DNA: TGTGCCAGCTCGGCCATTGGGGGGGCGAACACCGGGGAGCTGTTTTTT. The gene calls are TRBV25-1 and TRBJ2-2, with 7 nucleotides matching TRBD2. The CDR3 runs to 16 residues. J lost 0 bases, V lost 8 bases, and 9 bases had no gene match. CDR1 MGHDK and CDR2 SYGVNS come from the germline V gene.

V is TRBV4-3 and J is TRBJ2-1; D gene ambiguous. CDR1 is LGHNA, CDR2 YSLEER, per germline. Trimming pared 0 bases from V and 7 bases from J, leaving 7 bases between. There are 13 residues in the CDR3. The CDR3 DNA is TGCGCCAGCAGCCAAGATGGTGGAAATGAGCAGTTCTTC. Its translation is CASSQDGGNEQFF.

Of note for this clonotype: Germline is not matched at one junction end, which may reflect a read error. The chain combines TRBV5-1 with TRBJ2-1; D remains unclear. The CDR3 loop spans 16 amino acids. Germline V gene data show CDR1 as SGHRS and CDR2 as YFSETQ. The CDR3 reads CASRNDRILSHNEQFF. The CDR3 DNA reads TGCGCCAGCAGAAACGACCGCATTCTCTCCCACAATGAGCAGTTCTTC.

The sample holds a few counts of this clonotype. J is TRBJ2-3 and V is TRBV5-6, with D possibly TRBD1 on 6 matching bases. The germline V and J ends were trimmed by 0 bases and 3 bases, with 14 bases remaining between them. Looked up from germline, CDR1 is SGHDT and CDR2 is YYEEEE. This CDR3 has 16 amino acids. The CDR3 loop is CASSLGQGMITDTQYF. The CDR3 nucleotides are TGTGCCAGCAGCTTGGGGCAGGGGATGATTACAGATACGCAGTATTTT.

This clonotype occurred many times. The genes are TRBV20-1 and TRBJ1-2; TRBD1 matches at 8 bases. The CDR3 totals 14 residues. Germline V gives CDR1 DFQATT, CDR2 SNEGSKA (reference sequence). The junction had 9 bases not matched to a gene; V was cut back by 1 base and J by 8 bases. Here the CDR3 DNA reads TGCAGTGCTAGAGGGTTTGAGACAGGGGACGGCTACACCTTC. It is translated as CSARGFETGDGYTF.

This rearrangement joins TRBV7-6 to TRBJ2-1, with 8 bases that match TRBD1. Trimming cost V 2 bases and J 6 bases; bases outside gene matches: 6. The CDR3 contains 15 residues. Germline V gene data show CDR1 as SGHVS and CDR2 as FNYEAQ. The CDR3 reads CASSLPGGRLNEQFF. The DNA for the CDR3 is TGTGCCAGCAGCTTACCAGGGGGCCGACTCAATGAGCAGTTCTTC.

This clonotype was observed a few times. The gene calls are TRBV12-3 or TRBV12-4 and TRBJ2-1; D remains ambiguous. The CDR3 contains 15 residues. Trimming left V 5 bases short and J 0 bases short, with 11 bases between. Here the CDR3 DNA reads TGTGCCAGCAGTCCATTTAGGAGCTCCTACAATGAGCAGTTCTTC. Residues: CASSPFRSSYNEQFF.

This clonotype occurred a few times. CDR3 nucleotides: TGTGCCAGCAGCGCGAGGACTAGCGGGAGCCATGAGCAGTTCTTC. This encodes CASSARTSGSHEQFF. The chain couples TRBV9 to TRBJ2-1; 13 positions agree with TRBD2. V dropped 3 bases and J dropped 8; count of bases not matched to a gene: 5. The CDR3 is 15 amino acids. The germline V gene has CDR1 SGDLS and CDR2 YYNGEE.

The chain recombines TRBV24-1 with TRBJ2-1; 8 bases agree with TRBD2. The germline gives CDR1 KGHDR, CDR2 SFDVKD. The V gene end was trimmed by 7 bases and the J gene end by 5 bases; junction bases not matched to a gene: 6. This CDR3 comprises 14 residues. This chain's CDR3 is CATRPSGGHNEQFF. CDR3 nucleotides: TGTGCCACCAGGCCCAGCGGGGGCCACAATGAGCAGTTCTTC.

This clonotype occurred many times. CDR3 sequence (DNA): TGCGCCAGCAGCCCGACGACAGGGACCACCGGGGAGCTGTTTTTT. Translating it yields CASSPTTGTTGELFF. The chain has TRBV5-1 and TRBJ2-2; 7 bases are a match to TRBD1. The CDR3 loop spans 15 amino acids. Germline-derived CDR1 and CDR2 are SGHRS and YFSETQ. The junction had 7 bases not matched to a gene; V was cut back by 4 bases and J by 4 bases. The full variable domain, its missing parts supplied by reference TRBV5-1 and TRBJ2-2, is KAGVTQTPRYLIKTRGQQVTLSCSPISGHRSVSWYQQTPGQGLQFLFEYFSETQRNKGNFPGRFSGRQFSNSRSEMNVSTLELGDSALYLCASSPTTGTTGELFFGEGSRLTVL.

A few counts support this clonotype. The chain uses TRBV9 and TRBJ1-2; 7 bases map to TRBD1. This CDR3 is 13 amino acids long. Per the germline V gene, CDR1 is SGDLS and CDR2 is YYNGEE. Trimming cost V 3 bases and J 7 bases; bases outside gene matches: 6. CDR3 DNA sequence: TGTGCCAGCAGCGGGGGGACAGACGTTGGCTACACCTTC. Residues: CASSGGTDVGYTF.

The chain has TRBV2 and TRBJ2-5; no reliable D call. Germline V CDR1 and CDR2: SNHLY, FYNNEI. The CDR3 consists of 15 residues. The ends were cut back, 6 bases at V and 5 bases at J, with 19 bases in the middle. The CDR3 region is CASSERARGLETQYF. CDR3 DNA: TGTGCCAGCAGCGAACGGGCTCGAGGTTTGGAGACCCAGTACTTC.

This clonotype was seen more than once but under ten times. The CDR3 bases are TGCGCCAGCAGCTTGTCAACAGGGGTGGAGAACACTGAAGCTTTCTTT. Protein product: CASSLSTGVENTEAFF. This rearrangement joins TRBV5-1 to TRBJ1-1; 7 bases fit TRBD1. The CDR3 is 16 residues long. J was trimmed by 1 base and V by 1 base; bases with no gene match: 7. Germline loops: CDR1 SGHRS, CDR2 YFSETQ.

This clonotype showed up just a few times. The chain joins TRBV9 to TRBJ2-2, with 11 bases that match TRBD2. This CDR3 has 16 amino acids. Germline V gene data show CDR1 as SGDLS and CDR2 as YYNGEE. The ends lost 0 bases at V and 6 bases at J; junction bases unmatched: 4. The CDR3, as DNA: TGTGCCAGCAGCGTAGCGGGTAGCGGGAGGGCCGGGGAGCTGTTTTTT. This translates into CASSVAGSGRAGELFF.

The chain is built from TRBV12-3 or TRBV12-4 and TRBJ1-1; D gene ambiguous. V was trimmed by 7 bases and J by 4 bases, leaving 13 bases between them. This CDR3 has 13 amino acids. The CDR3: CASTLTRLTEAFF. CDR3 DNA sequence: TGTGCCAGCACCCTCACCAGGCTCACTGAAGCTTTCTTT.

This clonotype was detected ten times or more. The chain combines TRBV12-3 or TRBV12-4 with TRBJ2-1; D is undetermined. The CDR3 runs 12 residues. Trimming pared 5 bases from V and 2 bases from J, leaving 4 bases between. The CDR3 bases are TGTGCCAGCAGTGGGACCTACAATGAGCAGTTCTTC. The encoded protein is CASSGTYNEQFF.

V gene TRBV5-1 combines with J gene TRBJ2-1; D is ambiguous. V dropped 2 bases and J dropped 9 bases, with 6 bases sitting between them. This CDR3 contains 11 residues. Germline V CDR1 and CDR2: SGHRS, YFSETQ. As DNA, the CDR3 is TGCGCCAGCAGCTTTGAGGTTGAGCAGTTCTTC. Amino acid sequence: CASSFEVEQFF.

This clonotype was recorded at least ten times. This chain links TRBV30 with TRBJ1-1; 12 nucleotides align to TRBD1. V lost 2 bases to trimming and J lost 9 bases; unmatched junction nucleotides: 4. The germline gives CDR1 GTSNPN, CDR2 SVGIG (reference sequence). The CDR3 is 13 amino acids. CDR3 coding DNA: TGTGCCTGGAGTACCGGGACAGGGGGCCAAGCTTTCTTT. It yields the protein CAWSTGTGGQAFF.

This clonotype came up a few times. V and J are TRBV2 and TRBJ2-1, with 8 bases identical to TRBD2. Per the germline V gene, CDR1 is SNHLY and CDR2 is FYNNEI. CDR3 size: 14 residues. V was pared by 8 bases and J by 9 bases, with 12 bases of the junction left unmatched. In nucleotides, the CDR3 is TGTGCCAGCCGGGGGCTACCTCGGGAGGGTGAGCAGTTCTTC. It codes for CASRGLPREGEQFF.

This clonotype has just a few counts. This chain connects TRBV7-2 to TRBJ2-3; 8 bases match TRBD1. This CDR3 has 17 amino acids. V gave up 1 base and J gave up 3 bases; unmatched junction bases: 9. Germline V gives CDR1 SGHTA, CDR2 FQGNSA. CDR3 bases: TGTGCCAGCAGCTTAGGTTCCGGCAGGGGGCTTACAGATACGCAGTATTTT. This sequence encodes CASSLGSGRGLTDTQYF.